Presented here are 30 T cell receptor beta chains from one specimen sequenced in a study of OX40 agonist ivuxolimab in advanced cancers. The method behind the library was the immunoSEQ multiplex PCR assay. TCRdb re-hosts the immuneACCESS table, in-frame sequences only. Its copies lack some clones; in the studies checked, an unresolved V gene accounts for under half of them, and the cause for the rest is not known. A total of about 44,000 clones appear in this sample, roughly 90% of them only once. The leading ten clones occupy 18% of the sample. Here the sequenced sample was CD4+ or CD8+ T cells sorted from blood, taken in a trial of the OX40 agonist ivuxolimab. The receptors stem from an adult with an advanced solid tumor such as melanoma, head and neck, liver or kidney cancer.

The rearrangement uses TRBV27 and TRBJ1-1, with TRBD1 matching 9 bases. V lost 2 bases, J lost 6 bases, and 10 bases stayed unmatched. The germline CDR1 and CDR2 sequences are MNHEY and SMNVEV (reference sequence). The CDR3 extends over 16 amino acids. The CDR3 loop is CASSLGRGQGRPEAFF. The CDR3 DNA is TGTGCCAGCAGTTTAGGTCGCGGACAGGGGAGGCCTGAAGCTTTCTTT.

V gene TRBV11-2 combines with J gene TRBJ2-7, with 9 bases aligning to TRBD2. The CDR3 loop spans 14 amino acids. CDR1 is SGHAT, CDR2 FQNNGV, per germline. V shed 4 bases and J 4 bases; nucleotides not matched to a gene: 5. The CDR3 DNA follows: TGTGCCAGCAGCTACGGCGGGGGGGGTTACGAGCAGTACGTC. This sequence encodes CASSYGGGGYEQYV.

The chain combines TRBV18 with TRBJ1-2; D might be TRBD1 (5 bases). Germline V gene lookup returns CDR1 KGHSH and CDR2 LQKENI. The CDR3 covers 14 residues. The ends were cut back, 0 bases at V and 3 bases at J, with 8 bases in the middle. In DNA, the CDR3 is TGTGCCAGCTCACCACCCACAGGAGACTATGGCTACACCTTC. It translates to CASSPPTGDYGYTF.

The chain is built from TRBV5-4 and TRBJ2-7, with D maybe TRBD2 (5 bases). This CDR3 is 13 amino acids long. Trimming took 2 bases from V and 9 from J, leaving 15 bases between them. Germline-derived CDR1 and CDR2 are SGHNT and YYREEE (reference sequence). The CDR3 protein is CASSLRGLAGQYV. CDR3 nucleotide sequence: TGTGCCAGCAGCTTACGGGGTCTCGCCGGGCAGTACGTC.

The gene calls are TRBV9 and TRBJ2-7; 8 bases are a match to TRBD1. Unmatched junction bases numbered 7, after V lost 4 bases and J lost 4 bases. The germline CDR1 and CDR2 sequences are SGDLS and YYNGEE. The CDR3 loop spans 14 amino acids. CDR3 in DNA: TGTGCCAGCAGCCCTGGGGACAGGAATTACGAGCAGTACTTC. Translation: CASSPGDRNYEQYF. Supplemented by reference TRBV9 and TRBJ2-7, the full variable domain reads DSGVTQTPKHLITATGQRVTLRCSPRSGDLSVYWYQQSLDQGLQFLIQYYNGEERAKGNILERFSAQQFPDLHSELNLSSLELGDSALYFCASSPGDRNYEQYFGPGTRLTVT.

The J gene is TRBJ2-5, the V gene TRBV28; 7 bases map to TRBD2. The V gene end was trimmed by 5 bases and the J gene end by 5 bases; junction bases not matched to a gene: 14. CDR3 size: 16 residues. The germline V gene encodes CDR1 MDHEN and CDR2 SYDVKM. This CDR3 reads CASSPTLATFLETQYF. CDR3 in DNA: TGTGCCAGCAGTCCAACACTAGCGACATTTTTGGAGACCCAGTACTTC.

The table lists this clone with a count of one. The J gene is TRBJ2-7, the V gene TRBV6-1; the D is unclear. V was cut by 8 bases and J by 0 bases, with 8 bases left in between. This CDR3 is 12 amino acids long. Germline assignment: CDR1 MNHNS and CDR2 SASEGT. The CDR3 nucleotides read TGTGCCAGCTTGGGCAGCTCCTACGAGCAGTACTTC. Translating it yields CASLGSSYEQYF.

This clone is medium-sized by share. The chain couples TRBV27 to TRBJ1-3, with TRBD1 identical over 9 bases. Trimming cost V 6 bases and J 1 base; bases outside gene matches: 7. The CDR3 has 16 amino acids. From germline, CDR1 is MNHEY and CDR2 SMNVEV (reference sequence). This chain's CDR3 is CASSPGTGLSGNTIYF. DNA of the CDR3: TGTGCCAGCAGCCCTGGGACAGGGTTGTCTGGAAACACCATATATTTT.

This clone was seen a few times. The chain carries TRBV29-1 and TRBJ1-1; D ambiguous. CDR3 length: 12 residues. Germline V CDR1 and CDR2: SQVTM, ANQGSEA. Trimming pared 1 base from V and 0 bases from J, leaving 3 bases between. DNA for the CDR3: TGCAGCGTTGAAGCCCTGAACACTGAAGCTTTCTTT. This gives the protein CSVEALNTEAFF.

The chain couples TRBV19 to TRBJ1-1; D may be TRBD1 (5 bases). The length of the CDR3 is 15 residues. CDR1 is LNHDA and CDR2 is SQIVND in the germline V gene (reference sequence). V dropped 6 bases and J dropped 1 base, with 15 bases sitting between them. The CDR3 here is CASRFPRGWNTEAFF. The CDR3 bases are TGTGCCAGTAGGTTCCCTCGGGGGTGGAACACTGAAGCTTTCTTT.

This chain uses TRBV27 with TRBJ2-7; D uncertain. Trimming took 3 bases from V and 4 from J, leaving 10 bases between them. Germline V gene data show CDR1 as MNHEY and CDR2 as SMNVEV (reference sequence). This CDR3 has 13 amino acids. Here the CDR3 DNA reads TGTGCCAGCAGTTTTCCGGGTTCGTACGAGCAGTACTTC. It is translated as CASSFPGSYEQYF.

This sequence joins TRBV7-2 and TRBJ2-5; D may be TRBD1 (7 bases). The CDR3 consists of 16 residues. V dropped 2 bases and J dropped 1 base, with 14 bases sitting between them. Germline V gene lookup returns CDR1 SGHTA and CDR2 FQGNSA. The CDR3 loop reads CASSLWAGTAQETQYF. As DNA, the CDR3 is TGTGCCAGCAGCTTATGGGCGGGGACAGCCCAAGAGACCCAGTACTTC.

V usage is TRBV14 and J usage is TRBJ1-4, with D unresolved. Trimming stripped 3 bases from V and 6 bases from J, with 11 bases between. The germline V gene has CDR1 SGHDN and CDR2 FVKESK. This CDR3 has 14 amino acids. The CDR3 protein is CASSQALGYEKLFF. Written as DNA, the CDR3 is TGTGCCAGCAGCCAGGCCCTCGGATATGAAAAACTGTTTTTT.

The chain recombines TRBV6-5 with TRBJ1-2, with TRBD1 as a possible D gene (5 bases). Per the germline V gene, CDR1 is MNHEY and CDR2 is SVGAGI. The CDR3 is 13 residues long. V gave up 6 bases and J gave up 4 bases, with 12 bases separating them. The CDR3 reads CASSPDSIYGYTF. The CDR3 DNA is TGTGCCAGCAGCCCCGACAGCATCTATGGCTACACCTTC.

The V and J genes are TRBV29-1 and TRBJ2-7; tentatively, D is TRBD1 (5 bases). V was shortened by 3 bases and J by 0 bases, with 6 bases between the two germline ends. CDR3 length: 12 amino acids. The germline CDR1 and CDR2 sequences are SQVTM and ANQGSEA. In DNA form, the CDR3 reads TGCAGCGTTGAGCAGGGCTCCTACGAGCAGTACTTC. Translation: CSVEQGSYEQYF.

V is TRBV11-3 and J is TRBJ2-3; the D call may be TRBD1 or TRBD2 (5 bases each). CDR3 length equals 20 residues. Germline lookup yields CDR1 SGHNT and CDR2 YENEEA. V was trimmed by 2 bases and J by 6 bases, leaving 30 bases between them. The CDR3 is CASSLYNTGRLIRSADTQYF. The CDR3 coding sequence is TGTGCCAGCAGCTTATATAATACGGGACGACTCATCCGCTCCGCGGATACGCAGTATTTT.

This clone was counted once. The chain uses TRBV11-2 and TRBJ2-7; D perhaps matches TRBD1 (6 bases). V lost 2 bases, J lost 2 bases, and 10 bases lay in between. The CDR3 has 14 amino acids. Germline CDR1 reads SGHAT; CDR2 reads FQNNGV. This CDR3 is CASSLYRDTYEQYF. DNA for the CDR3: TGTGCCAGCAGCTTATACAGGGATACCTACGAGCAGTACTTC.

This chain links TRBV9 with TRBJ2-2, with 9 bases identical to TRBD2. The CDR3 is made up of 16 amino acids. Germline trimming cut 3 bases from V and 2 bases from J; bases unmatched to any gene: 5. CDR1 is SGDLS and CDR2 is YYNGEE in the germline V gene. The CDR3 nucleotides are TGTGCCAGCAGCGGCGGGACTAGCCATAACACCGGGGAGCTGTTTTTT. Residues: CASSGGTSHNTGELFF.

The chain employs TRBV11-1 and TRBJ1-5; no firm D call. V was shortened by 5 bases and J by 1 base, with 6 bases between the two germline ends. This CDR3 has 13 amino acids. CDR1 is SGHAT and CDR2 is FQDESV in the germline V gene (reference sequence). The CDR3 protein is CASSLDSNQPQHF. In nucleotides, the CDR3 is TGTGCCAGCAGCCTCGACAGCAATCAGCCCCAGCATTTT.

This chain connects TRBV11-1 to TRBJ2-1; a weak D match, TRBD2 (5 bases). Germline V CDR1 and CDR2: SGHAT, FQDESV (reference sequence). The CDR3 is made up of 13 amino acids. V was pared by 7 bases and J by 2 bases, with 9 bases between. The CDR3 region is CASKAGTYNEQFF. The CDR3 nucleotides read TGTGCCAGCAAGGCCGGGACCTACAATGAGCAGTTCTTC.

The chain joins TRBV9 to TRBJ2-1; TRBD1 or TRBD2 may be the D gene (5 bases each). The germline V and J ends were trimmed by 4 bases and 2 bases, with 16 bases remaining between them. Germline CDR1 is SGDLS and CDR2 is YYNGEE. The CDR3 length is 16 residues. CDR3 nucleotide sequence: TGTGCCAGCAGCCCCCGGGACCAAATTCCCTACAATGAGCAGTTCTTC. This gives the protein CASSPRDQIPYNEQFF.

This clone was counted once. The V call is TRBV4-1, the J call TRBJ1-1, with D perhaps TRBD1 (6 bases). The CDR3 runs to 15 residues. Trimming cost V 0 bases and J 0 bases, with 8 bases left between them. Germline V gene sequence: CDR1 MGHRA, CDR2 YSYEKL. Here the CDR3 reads CASSQDRGLNTEAFF. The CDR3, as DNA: TGCGCCAGCAGCCAAGATCGGGGGCTGAACACTGAAGCTTTCTTT.

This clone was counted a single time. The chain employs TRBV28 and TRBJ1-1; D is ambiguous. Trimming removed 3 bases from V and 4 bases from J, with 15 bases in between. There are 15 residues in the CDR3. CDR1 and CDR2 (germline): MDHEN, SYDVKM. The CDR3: CASSFGVPSATEAFF. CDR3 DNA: TGTGCCAGCAGTTTCGGGGTCCCCTCGGCCACTGAAGCTTTCTTT.

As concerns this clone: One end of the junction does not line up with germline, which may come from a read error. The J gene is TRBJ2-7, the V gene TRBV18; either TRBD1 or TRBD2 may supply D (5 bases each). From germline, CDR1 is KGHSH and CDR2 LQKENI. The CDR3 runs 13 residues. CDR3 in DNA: TGTGCCAGCTCAGCCCTCCAGGGAAGGGAGCAGTACTTT. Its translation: CASSALQGREQYF.

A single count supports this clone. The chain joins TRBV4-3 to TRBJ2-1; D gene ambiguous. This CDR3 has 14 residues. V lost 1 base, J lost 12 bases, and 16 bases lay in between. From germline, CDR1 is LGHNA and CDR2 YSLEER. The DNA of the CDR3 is TGCGCCAGCAGCCAAGGGATAGGAGCCCCCGGGCAGTTCTTC. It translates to CASSQGIGAPGQFF.

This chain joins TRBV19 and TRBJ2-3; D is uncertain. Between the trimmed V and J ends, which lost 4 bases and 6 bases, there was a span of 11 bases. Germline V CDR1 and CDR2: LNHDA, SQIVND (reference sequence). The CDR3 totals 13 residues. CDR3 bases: TGTGCCAGTAGTAGAGTTCCCGGGGATACGCAGTATTTT. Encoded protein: CASSRVPGDTQYF.

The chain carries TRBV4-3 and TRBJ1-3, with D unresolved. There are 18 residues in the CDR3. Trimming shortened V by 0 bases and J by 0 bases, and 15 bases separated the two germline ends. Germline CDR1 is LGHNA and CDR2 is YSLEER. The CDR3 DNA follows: TGCGCCAGCAGCCAAGAAGTTAATCTACGAGACTCTGGAAACACCATATATTTT. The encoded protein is CASSQEVNLRDSGNTIYF.

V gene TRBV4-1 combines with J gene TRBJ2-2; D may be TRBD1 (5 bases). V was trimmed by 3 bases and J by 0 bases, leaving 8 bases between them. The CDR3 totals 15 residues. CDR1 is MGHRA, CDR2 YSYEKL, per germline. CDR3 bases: TGCGCCAGCAGCCAGCTACAGGCGAACACCGGGGAGCTGTTTTTT. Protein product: CASSQLQANTGELFF.

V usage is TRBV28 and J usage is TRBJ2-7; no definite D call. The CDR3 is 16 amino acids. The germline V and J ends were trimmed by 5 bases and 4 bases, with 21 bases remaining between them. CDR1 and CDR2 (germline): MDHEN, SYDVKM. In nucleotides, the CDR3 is TGTGCCAGCAGTCCCGACCCCCCGGGCGACGTTTACGAGCAGTACGTC. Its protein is CASSPDPPGDVYEQYV.

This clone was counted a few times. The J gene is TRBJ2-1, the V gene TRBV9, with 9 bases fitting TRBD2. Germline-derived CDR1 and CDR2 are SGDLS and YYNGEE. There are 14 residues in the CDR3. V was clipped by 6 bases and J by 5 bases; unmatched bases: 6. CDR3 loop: CASTGGGADNEQFF. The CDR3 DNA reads TGTGCCAGCACCGGCGGGGGGGCCGACAATGAGCAGTTCTTC.